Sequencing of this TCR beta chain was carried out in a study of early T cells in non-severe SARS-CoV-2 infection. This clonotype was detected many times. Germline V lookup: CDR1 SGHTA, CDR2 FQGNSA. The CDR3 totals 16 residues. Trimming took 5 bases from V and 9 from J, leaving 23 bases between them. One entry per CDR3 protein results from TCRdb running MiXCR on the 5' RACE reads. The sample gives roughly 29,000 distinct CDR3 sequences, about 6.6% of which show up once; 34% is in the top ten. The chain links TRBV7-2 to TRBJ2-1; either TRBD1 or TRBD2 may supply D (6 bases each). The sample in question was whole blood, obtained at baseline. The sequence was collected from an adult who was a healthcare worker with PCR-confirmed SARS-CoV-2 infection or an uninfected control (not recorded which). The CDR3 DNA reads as TGTGCCAGCAGCCAGAGACGGACGGGGGAAGGGGGTGAGCAGTTCTTC. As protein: CASSQRRTGEGGEQFF. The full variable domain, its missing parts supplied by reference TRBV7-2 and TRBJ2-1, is GAGVSQSPSNKVTEKGKDVELRCDPISGHTALYWYRQSLGQGLEFLIYFQGNSAPDKSGLPSDRFSAERTGGSVSTLTIQRTQQEDSAVYLCASSQRRTGEGGEQFFGPGTRLTVL.